The entry below gives a single T cell receptor beta chain sequence along with its context. The assay was immunoSEQ multiplex PCR, and TCRdb's table has in-frame clones only and misses some. This sample has about 210,000 clones; around 80% occur once, and the top ten carry approximately 6.6%. The data originate from a study of blood T cell repertoires in COVID-19. Study as a whole: The cDNA or gDNA used as material had been derived from T cells, B-cell-depleted T cells, or PBMCs.

This sequence was found in a woman in her seventies with acute or convalescent COVID-19. The sequencing input was peripheral blood.

This CDR3 is CASSQGVGEYPGELFF. In DNA form, the CDR3 reads TGCGCCAGCAGCCAAGGGGTAGGGGAATATCCCGGGGAGCTGTTTTTT. The rearrangement joins TRBV4-1 to TRBJ2-2, with D possibly TRBD1 on 5 matching bases. CDR3 size: 16 residues. Germline V gene lookup returns CDR1 MGHRA and CDR2 YSYEKL. V lost 1 base and J lost 6, with 15 bases in between.